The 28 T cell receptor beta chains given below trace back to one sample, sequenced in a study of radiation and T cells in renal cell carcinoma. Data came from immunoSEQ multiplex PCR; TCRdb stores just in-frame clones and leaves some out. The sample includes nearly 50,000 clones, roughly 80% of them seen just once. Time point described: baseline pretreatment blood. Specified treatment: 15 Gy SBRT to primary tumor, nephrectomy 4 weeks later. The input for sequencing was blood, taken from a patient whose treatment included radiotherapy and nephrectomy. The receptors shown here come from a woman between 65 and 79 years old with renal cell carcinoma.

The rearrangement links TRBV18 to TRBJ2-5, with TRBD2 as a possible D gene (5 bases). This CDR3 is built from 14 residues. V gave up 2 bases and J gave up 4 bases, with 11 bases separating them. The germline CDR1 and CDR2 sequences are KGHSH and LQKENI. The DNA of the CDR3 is TGTGCCAGCTCACCAGAGGCTGGACTAGAGACCCAGTACTTC. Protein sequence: CASSPEAGLETQYF.

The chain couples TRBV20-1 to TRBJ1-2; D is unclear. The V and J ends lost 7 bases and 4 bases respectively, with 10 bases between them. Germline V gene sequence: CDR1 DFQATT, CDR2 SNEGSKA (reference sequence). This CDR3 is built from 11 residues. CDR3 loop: CSVLTIYGYTF. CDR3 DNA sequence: TGCAGTGTCCTTACTATCTATGGCTACACCTTC.

The CDR3 is CASSLLGGAGYTF. For the CDR3, the DNA is TGTGCCAGCAGCTTGTTAGGGGGCGCAGGCTACACCTTC. This chain links TRBV5-4 with TRBJ1-2; TRBD1 matches at 7 bases. Germline lookup yields CDR1 SGHNT and CDR2 YYREEE (reference sequence). J lost 8 bases, V lost 1 base, and 5 bases had no gene match. This CDR3 is 13 amino acids long. The full variable domain, its missing parts supplied by reference TRBV5-4 and TRBJ1-2, is ETGVTQSPTHLIKTRGQQVTLRCSSQSGHNTVSWYQQALGQGPQFIFQYYREEENGRGNFPPRFSGLQFPNYSSELNVNALELDDSALYLCASSLLGGAGYTFGSGTRLTVV.

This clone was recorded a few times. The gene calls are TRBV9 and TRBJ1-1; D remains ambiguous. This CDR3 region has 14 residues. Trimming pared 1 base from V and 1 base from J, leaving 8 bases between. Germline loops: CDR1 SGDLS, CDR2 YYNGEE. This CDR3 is CASSVSGRNTEAFF. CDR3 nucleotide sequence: TGTGCCAGCAGCGTAAGCGGCAGGAACACTGAAGCTTTCTTT.

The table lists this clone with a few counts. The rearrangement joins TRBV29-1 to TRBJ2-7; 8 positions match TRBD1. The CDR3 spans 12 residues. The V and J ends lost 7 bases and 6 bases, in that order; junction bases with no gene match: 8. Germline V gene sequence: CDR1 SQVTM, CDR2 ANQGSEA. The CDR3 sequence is CSAQGQVGEQYF. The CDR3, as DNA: TGCAGCGCCCAGGGACAGGTCGGCGAGCAGTACTTC.

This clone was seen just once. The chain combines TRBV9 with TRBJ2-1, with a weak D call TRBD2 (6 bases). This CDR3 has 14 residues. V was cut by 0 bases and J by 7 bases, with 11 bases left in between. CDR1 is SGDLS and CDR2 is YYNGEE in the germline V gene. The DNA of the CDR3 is TGTGCCAGCAGCGTAGCACCGGGGAGGAATGAGCAGTTCTTC. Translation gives CASSVAPGRNEQFF. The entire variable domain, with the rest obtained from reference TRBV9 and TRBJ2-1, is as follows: DSGVTQTPKHLITATGQRVTLRCSPRSGDLSVYWYQQSLDQGLQFLIQYYNGEERAKGNILERFSAQQFPDLHSELNLSSLELGDSALYFCASSVAPGRNEQFFGPGTRLTVL.

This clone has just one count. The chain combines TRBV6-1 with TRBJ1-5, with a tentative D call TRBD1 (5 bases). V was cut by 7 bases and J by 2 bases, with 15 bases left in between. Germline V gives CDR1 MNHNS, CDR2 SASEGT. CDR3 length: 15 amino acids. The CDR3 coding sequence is TGTGCCAGCAATTCGGGGGAAAGCGGCAATCAGCCCCAGCATTTT. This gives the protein CASNSGESGNQPQHF.

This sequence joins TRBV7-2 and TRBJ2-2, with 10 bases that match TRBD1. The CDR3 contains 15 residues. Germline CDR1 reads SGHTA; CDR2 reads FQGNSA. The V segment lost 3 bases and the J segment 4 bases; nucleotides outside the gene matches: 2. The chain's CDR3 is CASSLTGGFTGELFF. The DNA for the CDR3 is TGTGCCAGCAGCTTGACAGGGGGCTTCACCGGGGAGCTGTTTTTT.

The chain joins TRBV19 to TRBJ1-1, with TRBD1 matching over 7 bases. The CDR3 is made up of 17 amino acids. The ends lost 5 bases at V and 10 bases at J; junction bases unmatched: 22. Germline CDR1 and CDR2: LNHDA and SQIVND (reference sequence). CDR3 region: CASSRQADGYLTGRAFF. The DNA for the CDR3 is TGTGCCAGTAGTCGACAGGCGGACGGGTACCTGACAGGGAGAGCTTTCTTT.

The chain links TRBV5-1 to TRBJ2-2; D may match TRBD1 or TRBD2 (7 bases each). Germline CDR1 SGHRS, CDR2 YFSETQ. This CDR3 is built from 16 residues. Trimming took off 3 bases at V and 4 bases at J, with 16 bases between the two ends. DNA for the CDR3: TGCGCCAGCAGCTCAGGGGGGGACGAGGGCACCGGGGAGCTGTTTTTT. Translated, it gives CASSSGGDEGTGELFF.

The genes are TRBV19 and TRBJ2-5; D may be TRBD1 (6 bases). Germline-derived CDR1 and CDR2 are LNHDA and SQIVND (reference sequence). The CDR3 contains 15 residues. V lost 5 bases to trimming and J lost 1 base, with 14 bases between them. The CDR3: CASSAGQWVQETQYF. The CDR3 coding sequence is TGTGCCAGTAGTGCCGGACAGTGGGTCCAAGAGACCCAGTACTTC.

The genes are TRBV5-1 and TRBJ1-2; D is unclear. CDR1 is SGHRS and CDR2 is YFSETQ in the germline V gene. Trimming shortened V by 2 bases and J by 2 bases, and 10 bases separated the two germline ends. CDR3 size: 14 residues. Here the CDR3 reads CASSFLGANYGYTF. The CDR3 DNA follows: TGCGCCAGCAGCTTCTTAGGCGCAAACTATGGCTACACCTTC.

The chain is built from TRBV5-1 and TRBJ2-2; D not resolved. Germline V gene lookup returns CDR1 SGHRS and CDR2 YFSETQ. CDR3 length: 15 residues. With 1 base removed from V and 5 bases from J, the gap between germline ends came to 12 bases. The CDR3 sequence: CASSLRADLTGELFF. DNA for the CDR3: TGCGCCAGCAGCTTGAGGGCAGACCTTACCGGGGAGCTGTTTTTT.

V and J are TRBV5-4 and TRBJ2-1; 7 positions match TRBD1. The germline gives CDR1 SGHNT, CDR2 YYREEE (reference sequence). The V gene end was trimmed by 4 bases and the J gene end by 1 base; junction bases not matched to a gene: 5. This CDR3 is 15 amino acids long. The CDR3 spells CASSGSTGSYNEQFF. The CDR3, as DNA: TGTGCCAGCAGCGGGTCGACAGGGTCCTACAATGAGCAGTTCTTC.

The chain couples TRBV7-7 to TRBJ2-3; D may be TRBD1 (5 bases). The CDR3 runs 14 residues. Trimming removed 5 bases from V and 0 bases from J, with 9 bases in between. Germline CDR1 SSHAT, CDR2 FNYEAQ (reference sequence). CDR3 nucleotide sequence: TGTGCCAGCAGCATAGACAGAAGCACAGATACGCAGTATTTT. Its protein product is CASSIDRSTDTQYF.

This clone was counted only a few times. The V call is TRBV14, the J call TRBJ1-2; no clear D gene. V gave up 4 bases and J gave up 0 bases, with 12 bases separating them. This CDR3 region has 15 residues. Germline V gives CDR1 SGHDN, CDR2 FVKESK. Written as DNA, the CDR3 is TGTGCCAGCAGCCCAAACCAGGTGACTAACTATGGCTACACCTTC. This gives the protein CASSPNQVTNYGYTF.

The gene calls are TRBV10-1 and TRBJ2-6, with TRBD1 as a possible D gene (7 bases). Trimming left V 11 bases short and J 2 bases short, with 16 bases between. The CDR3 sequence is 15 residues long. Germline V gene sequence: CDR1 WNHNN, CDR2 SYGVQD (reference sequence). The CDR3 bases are TGCGCCGGAGGGACAGAGCGTCCTGGGGCCAACGTCCTGACTTTC. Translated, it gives CAGGTERPGANVLTF.

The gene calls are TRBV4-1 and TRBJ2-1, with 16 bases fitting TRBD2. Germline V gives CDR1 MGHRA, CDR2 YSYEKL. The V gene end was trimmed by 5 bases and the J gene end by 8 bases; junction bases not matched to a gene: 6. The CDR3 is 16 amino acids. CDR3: CASSLGLAGGRDEQFF. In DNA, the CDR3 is TGCGCCAGCAGCTTGGGACTAGCGGGGGGGCGGGATGAGCAGTTCTTC.

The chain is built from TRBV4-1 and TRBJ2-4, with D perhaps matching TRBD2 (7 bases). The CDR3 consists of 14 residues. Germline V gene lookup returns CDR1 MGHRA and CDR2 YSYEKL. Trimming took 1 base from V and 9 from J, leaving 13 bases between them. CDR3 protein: CASSQAMGGAIQYF. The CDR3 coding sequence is TGCGCCAGCAGCCAAGCTATGGGGGGGGCCATTCAGTACTTC.

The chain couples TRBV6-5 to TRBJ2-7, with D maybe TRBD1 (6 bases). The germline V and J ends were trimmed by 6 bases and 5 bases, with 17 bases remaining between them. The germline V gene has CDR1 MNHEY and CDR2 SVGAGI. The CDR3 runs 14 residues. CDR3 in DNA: TGTGCCAGCAGCCCATTAACAGGGATCGACGAGCAGTACTTC. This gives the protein CASSPLTGIDEQYF.

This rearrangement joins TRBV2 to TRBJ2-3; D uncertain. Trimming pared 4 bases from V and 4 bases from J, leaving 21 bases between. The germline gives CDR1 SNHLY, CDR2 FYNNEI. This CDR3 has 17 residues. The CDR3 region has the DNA TGTGCCAGCAGTGGGGCTGACAACTGGCGAGACCCAGATACGCAGTATTTT. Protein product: CASSGADNWRDPDTQYF. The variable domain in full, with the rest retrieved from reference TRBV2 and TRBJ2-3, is EPEVTQTPSHQVTQMGQEVILRCVPISNHLYFYWYRQILGQKVEFLVSFYNNEISEKSEIFDDQFSVERPDGSNFTLKIRSTKLEDSAMYFCASSGADNWRDPDTQYFGPGTRLTVL.

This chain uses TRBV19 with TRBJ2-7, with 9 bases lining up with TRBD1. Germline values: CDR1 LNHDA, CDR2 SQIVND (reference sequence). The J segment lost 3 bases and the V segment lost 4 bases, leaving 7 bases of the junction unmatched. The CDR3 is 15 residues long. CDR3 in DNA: TGTGCCAGTAGTACCGGGACAGGGATGGGCTACGAGCAGTACTTC. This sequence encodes CASSTGTGMGYEQYF.

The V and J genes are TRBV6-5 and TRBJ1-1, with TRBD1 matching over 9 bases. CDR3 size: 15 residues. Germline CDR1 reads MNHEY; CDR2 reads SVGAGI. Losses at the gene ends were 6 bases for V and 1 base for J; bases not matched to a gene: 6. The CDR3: CASRRGDRENTEAFF. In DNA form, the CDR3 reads TGTGCCAGCAGAAGAGGGGACAGGGAGAACACTGAAGCTTTCTTT.

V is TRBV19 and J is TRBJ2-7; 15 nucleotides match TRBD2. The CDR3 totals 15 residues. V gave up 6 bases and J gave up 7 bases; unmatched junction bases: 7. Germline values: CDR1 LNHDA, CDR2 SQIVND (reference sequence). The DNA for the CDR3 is TGTGCCAGTAGCAATCCGGGACTAGCGGGAGGTGAGCAGTACTTC. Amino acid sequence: CASSNPGLAGGEQYF.

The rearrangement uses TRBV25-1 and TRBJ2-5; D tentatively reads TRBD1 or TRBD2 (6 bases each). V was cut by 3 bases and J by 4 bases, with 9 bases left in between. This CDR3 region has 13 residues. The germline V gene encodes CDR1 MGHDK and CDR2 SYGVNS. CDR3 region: CASSDWGAETQYF. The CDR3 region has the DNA TGTGCCAGCAGTGATTGGGGGGCAGAGACCCAGTACTTC.

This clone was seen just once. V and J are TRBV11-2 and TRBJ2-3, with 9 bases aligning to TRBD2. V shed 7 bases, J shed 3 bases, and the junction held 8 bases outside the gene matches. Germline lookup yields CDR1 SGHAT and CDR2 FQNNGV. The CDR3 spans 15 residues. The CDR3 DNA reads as TGTGCCAGCACCCTCGGGACTAGCAGTACAGATACGCAGTATTTT. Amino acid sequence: CASTLGTSSTDTQYF.

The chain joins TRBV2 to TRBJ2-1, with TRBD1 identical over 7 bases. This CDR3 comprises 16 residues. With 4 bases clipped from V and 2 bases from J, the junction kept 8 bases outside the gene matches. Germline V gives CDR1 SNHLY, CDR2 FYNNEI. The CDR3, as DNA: TGTGCCAGCAGTGTCCTCGAGACAGGGCCCTACAATGAGCAGTTCTTC. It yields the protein CASSVLETGPYNEQFF.

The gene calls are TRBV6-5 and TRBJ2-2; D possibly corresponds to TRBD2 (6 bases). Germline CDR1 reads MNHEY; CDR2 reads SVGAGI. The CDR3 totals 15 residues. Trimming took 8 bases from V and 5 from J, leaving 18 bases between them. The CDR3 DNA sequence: TGTGCCAGCCGGGGTGGGGGGAGGAGGACCGGGGAGCTGTTTTTT. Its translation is CASRGGGRRTGELFF.